This T cell receptor beta chain was profiled in a study of blood T cell repertoires in COVID-19. Study-level background: COVID-19 samples collected from the United States, Italy and Spain covered acute and convalescent phases. The analysed material was cDNA or gDNA that came from T cells, B-cell-depleted T cells, or PBMCs.

Original analysis: Reference gene primer amplification in the assay estimated nucleated cell counts. Produced via immunoSEQ multiplex PCR; TCRdb's table is partial and in-frame only. That table furnishes V, J and clone size, whereas the DNA furnished D and trimming. The data hold about 100,000 clones, with roughly 85% observed a single time. The V and J ends lost 3 bases and 4 bases respectively, with 15 bases between them. The CDR3 extends over 15 amino acids. Germline V gene sequence: CDR1 KGHDR, CDR2 SFDVKD. The V gene is TRBV24-1, the J gene TRBJ2-7; D might be TRBD2 (6 bases). This TCR was recovered from a woman aged 70-85 years with active or convalescent COVID-19. The specimen was peripheral blood. CDR3 nucleotides: TGTGCCACCAGTGATGCGGGCGGGGATATATACGAGCAGTACTTC. Translation gives CATSDAGGDIYEQYF.